This TCR beta chain was retrieved from a study of blood T cell repertoires in COVID-19. Trimming pared 5 bases from V and 0 bases from J, leaving 13 bases between. Germline V gene data show CDR1 as MDHEN and CDR2 as SYDVKM. CDR3 size: 16 residues. The repertoire was sequenced with immunoSEQ multiplex PCR; TCRdb's copy has only in-frame clones and lacks some. The sample holds 150,000 to 200,000 clones; around 90% are singletons and the top ten take around 6.6%. Sequences were obtained from peripheral blood. This TCR was sampled from a man aged 40-55 years with acute or convalescent COVID-19. This sequence joins TRBV28 and TRBJ1-4; D perhaps matches TRBD1 (6 bases). The CDR3 region is CASSLQGGATNEKLFF. In DNA, the CDR3 is TGTGCCAGCAGTCTACAGGGAGGGGCAACTAATGAAAAACTGTTTTTT.